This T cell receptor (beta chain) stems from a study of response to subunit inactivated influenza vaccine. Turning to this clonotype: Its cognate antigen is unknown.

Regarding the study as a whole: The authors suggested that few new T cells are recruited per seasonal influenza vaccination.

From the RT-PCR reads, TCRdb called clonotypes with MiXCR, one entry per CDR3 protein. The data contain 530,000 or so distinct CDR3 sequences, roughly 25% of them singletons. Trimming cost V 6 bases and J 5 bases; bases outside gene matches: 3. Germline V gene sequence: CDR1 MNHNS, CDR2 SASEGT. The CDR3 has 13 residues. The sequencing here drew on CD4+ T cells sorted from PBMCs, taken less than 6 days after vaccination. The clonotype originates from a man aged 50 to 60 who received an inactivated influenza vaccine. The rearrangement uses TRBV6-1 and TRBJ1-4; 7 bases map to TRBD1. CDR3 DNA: TGTGCCAGCAGGGGACAGACCAATGAAAAACTGTTTTTT. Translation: CASRGQTNEKLFF.